A single sample is the source of the 17 T cell receptor beta chains below, sequenced in a study of T cell responses to AZD1222 COVID-19 vaccine. Clones were sequenced by immunoSEQ multiplex PCR, and TCRdb holds only the in-frame ones, with some missing. Of about 180,000 clones listed, 88% are singletons. The sequences come from peripheral blood, collected on day 0 of AZD1222 vaccination. These TCRs come from an adult in good health.

J is TRBJ2-7 and V is TRBV30, with 10 bases aligning to TRBD1. CDR1 is GTSNPN and CDR2 is SVGIG in the germline V gene (reference sequence). The CDR3 has 16 amino acids. V dropped 1 base and J dropped 2; count of bases not matched to a gene: 8. This CDR3 reads CAWSAVDRGNAYEQYF. As DNA, the CDR3 is TGTGCCTGGAGTGCGGTGGACAGGGGGAATGCCTACGAGCAGTACTTC.

The rearrangement uses TRBV5-6 and TRBJ2-7; D unresolved. This CDR3 is built from 13 residues. Trimming took off 6 bases at V and 5 bases at J, with 15 bases between the two ends. Germline V gene sequence: CDR1 SGHDT, CDR2 YYEEEE. The CDR3 coding sequence is TGTGCCAGCACTCTCTGGGCAGTTCACGAGCAGTACTTC. Protein product: CASTLWAVHEQYF.

The gene calls are TRBV7-9 and TRBJ2-1; tentative D call: TRBD1 (5 bases). Germline V gives CDR1 SEHNR, CDR2 FQNEAQ (reference sequence). The CDR3 runs 13 residues. The V and J ends lost 1 base and 6 bases respectively, with 7 bases between them. The DNA of the CDR3 is TGTGCCAGCAGCTTAGACAGGTCCAATGAGCAGTTCTTC. It encodes CASSLDRSNEQFF.

This rearrangement joins TRBV4-1 to TRBJ2-3, with D unclear. Deletions cut 4 bases from V and 6 bases from J, with 8 bases between. The CDR3 runs to 12 residues. Germline CDR1 and CDR2: MGHRA and YSYEKL. CDR3 sequence: CASSPPLDTQYF. CDR3 nucleotides: TGCGCCAGCAGCCCCCCTTTGGATACGCAGTATTTT.

The CDR3 loop reads CASSSWTGKSTEAFF. The CDR3 DNA sequence: TGTGCCAGCAGCTCTTGGACAGGGAAATCCACTGAAGCTTTCTTT. This sequence joins TRBV7-9 and TRBJ1-1, with TRBD1 matching over 8 bases. Per the germline V gene, CDR1 is SEHNR and CDR2 is FQNEAQ (reference sequence). CDR3 length equals 15 residues. V lost 4 bases, J lost 4 bases, and 8 bases stayed unmatched.

V is TRBV7-2 and J is TRBJ2-7; D is uncertain. The V gene's germline CDR1 is SGHTA and CDR2 FQGNSA. This CDR3 has 12 amino acids. Trimming stripped 4 bases from V and 4 bases from J, with 8 bases between. The CDR3 loop reads CASSYPKYEQYF. The CDR3 bases are TGTGCCAGCAGCTACCCGAAGTACGAGCAGTACTTC.

The genes are TRBV4-1 and TRBJ2-3; maybe TRBD1 (5 bases). Trimming took 4 bases from V and 0 from J, leaving 11 bases between them. The CDR3 length is 15 residues. The V gene's germline CDR1 is MGHRA and CDR2 YSYEKL. In DNA, the CDR3 is TGCGCCAGCAGCCTGGACACCTATAGCACAGATACGCAGTATTTT. Translated, it gives CASSLDTYSTDTQYF.

This sequence joins TRBV7-3 and TRBJ2-2; no firm D call. CDR3 length: 16 residues. V lost 0 bases, J lost 2 bases, and 10 bases lay in between. Germline V gives CDR1 SGHTA, CDR2 FQGTGA. The CDR3 protein is CASSLTAAANTGELFF. DNA of the CDR3: TGTGCCAGCAGCTTAACGGCGGCAGCAAACACCGGGGAGCTGTTTTTT.

This clone occurred a few times. The chain joins TRBV27 to TRBJ2-7; 10 nucleotides agree with TRBD2. The CDR3 has 16 amino acids. V trimming: 2 bases; J trimming: 2 bases; junction bases outside the gene matches: 6. CDR1 MNHEY and CDR2 SMNVEV come from the germline V gene (reference sequence). CDR3 coding DNA: TGTGCCAGCAGTTTAAAGGGGACTAGCGCGACCTACGAGCAGTACTTC. It codes for CASSLKGTSATYEQYF.

The chain uses TRBV27 and TRBJ2-2; 11 bases align to TRBD2. This CDR3 region has 15 residues. V lost 6 bases, J lost 5 bases, and 5 bases stayed unmatched. From germline, CDR1 is MNHEY and CDR2 SMNVEV (reference sequence). The CDR3 nucleotides read TGTGCCAGCAGCCCCCGACTAGCGGGGACCGGGGAGCTGTTTTTT. Its translation is CASSPRLAGTGELFF.

The CDR3 reads CASRRTGTDPGELFF. The DNA of the CDR3 is TGTGCCAGCCGAAGGACAGGGACGGATCCCGGGGAGCTGTTTTTT. The gene calls are TRBV2 and TRBJ2-2; TRBD1 matches 8 bases. The CDR3 is 15 residues long. Germline trimming cut 8 bases from V and 6 bases from J; bases unmatched to any gene: 11. The V gene's germline CDR1 is SNHLY and CDR2 FYNNEI.

The chain is built from TRBV7-2 and TRBJ1-6; 8 bases are a match to TRBD1. J lost 12 bases, V lost 5 bases, and 6 bases had no gene match. The germline gives CDR1 SGHTA, CDR2 FQGNSA. The CDR3 is 13 amino acids. The CDR3: CASSIDRGGPLHF. The CDR3 region has the DNA TGTGCCAGCAGCATCGACAGGGGTGGACCCCTCCACTTT.

The V gene is TRBV28, the J gene TRBJ2-6; 9 bases are shared with TRBD1. After removal of 8 bases from V and 0 bases from J, the junction contained 2 bases not matched to a gene. The CDR3 runs to 15 residues. Germline values: CDR1 MDHEN, CDR2 SYDVKM. DNA of the CDR3: TGTGCCAGCGGGACAGGGACCTCTGGGGCCAACGTCCTGACTTTC. Protein: CASGTGTSGANVLTF.

The chain is built from TRBV7-8 and TRBJ2-2; TRBD2 aligns across 9 bases. After removal of 3 bases from V and 2 bases from J, the junction contained 7 bases not matched to a gene. CDR1 SGHVS and CDR2 FQNEAQ come from the germline V gene. This CDR3 spans 17 amino acids. CDR3 sequence: CASSFSGGGVNTGELFF. CDR3 coding DNA: TGTGCCAGCAGCTTTTCAGGCGGGGGGGTCAACACCGGGGAGCTGTTTTTT.

J is TRBJ2-3 and V is TRBV11-3, with D perhaps TRBD2 (6 bases). Germline V gives CDR1 SGHNT, CDR2 YENEEA. Trimming shortened V by 4 bases and J by 0 bases, and 8 bases separated the two germline ends. CDR3 length: 14 residues. The CDR3: CASSWDSSTDTQYF. The CDR3 nucleotides read TGTGCCAGCAGCTGGGACTCAAGCACAGATACGCAGTATTTT.

V and J are TRBV7-8 and TRBJ1-2; perhaps TRBD1 as D (5 bases). The CDR3 consists of 17 residues. V dropped 1 base and J dropped 2 bases, with 17 bases sitting between them. Germline CDR1 reads SGHVS; CDR2 reads FQNEAQ. The CDR3 protein is CASSLVVRVTSNYGYTF. As DNA, the CDR3 is TGTGCCAGCAGCTTAGTAGTCAGGGTTACTTCAAACTATGGCTACACCTTC.

The chain is built from TRBV4-2 and TRBJ1-2; the D is unclear. The CDR3 length is 14 residues. V lost 4 bases and J lost 7, with 16 bases in between. CDR1 is LGHNA and CDR2 is YNFKEQ in the germline V gene. Here the CDR3 reads CASSLETQARGYTF. Here the CDR3 DNA reads TGTGCCAGCAGCCTAGAGACCCAGGCTCGTGGCTACACCTTC.